Listed below are T cell receptor beta chains from one sample, sequenced in a study of neoadjuvant anti-PD-1 for oral cavity cancer. Repertoires were generated with immunoSEQ multiplex PCR, while TCRdb's copy carries only in-frame clones and drops some. The table includes about 14,000 clones, 66% detected once. Sequences were derived from PBMCs, sampled before nivolumab (anti-PD-1) treatment. These receptors were obtained from a person between 40 and 79 years old with oral cavity squamous cell carcinoma. The CDR3 runs from the conserved cysteine through the conserved F or W. A D gene is named only where the DNA matches it firmly.

v_call d_call cdr3_aa
TRBV7-9 NA CASSKMGQYGVAFF
TRBV6-6 NA CASSYSTGTGEQYF
TRBV6-1 NA CASSLGLRETQYF
TRBV29-1 NA CSVPGRLLTDTQYF
TRBV6-4 NA CASSRSGNSYNEQFF
TRBV29-1 NA CSVDSGNEQYF
TRBV28 NA CASSGGRRGGKNEQFF
TRBV5-6 TRBD1 CASSLGTELRISTDTQYF
TRBV19 TRBD2 CASSPSLAGAGGDEQFF
TRBV19 TRBD2 CASYEAGGSTGELFF
TRBV28 TRBD2 CASSPPWGGEETQYF
TRBV6-5 NA CASSYGPEAFF
TRBV6-1 TRBD1 CASSETPGQGAETQYF
TRBV20-1 NA CSVPGYNEQFF
TRBV19 TRBD1 CATRGQGGTEAFF
TRBV5-4 NA CASSLGGGSYNEQFF
TRBV5-5 TRBD1 CASSPRTGVNTEAFF
TRBV19 NA CASSTPRRTPYTEAFF
TRBV27 NA CASSLYPPRGGGTEAFF
TRBV5-5 TRBD1 CASSLYRGQQETQYF
TRBV6-6 NA CASSYDTEAFF
TRBV6-1 TRBD1 CASRSRRQGFKQYF
TRBV29-1 NA CSVQGGDFYGYTF
TRBV18 NA CASSQIPGRPGRNTGELFF
TRBV19 TRBD1 CASSPTGSSYNEQFF
TRBV11-3 NA CASSFPSLWTKPQHF
TRBV28 NA CASSPGHPPYTQYF
TRBV6-6 NA CATRSGASTDTQYF
TRBV25-1 NA CASRRDSSPGKLFF
TRBV29-1 NA CSVERWNTEAFF
TRBV5-6 NA CASSDVQRRQETQYF
TRBV14 TRBD1 CASSQGFPGGANNYGYTF
TRBV6-1 TRBD1 CASRVAGQGNTEAFF
TRBV28 NA CASSSGRENQPQHF
TRBV19 TRBD2 CASRDRASGSYEQYF
TRBV4-2 TRBD2 CASSHHGLAGGSRDNEQFF
TRBV10-3 NA CAISFLETQYF
TRBV5-1 NA CASSLEGSGNTIYF
TRBV6-1 NA CASSDGENIQYF
TRBV7-9 TRBD1 CASSRTGVNIQYF
TRBV5-1 NA CASSLVGSSYEQYF
TRBV19 TRBD1 CASSKGTAQINTEAFF
TRBV7-3 NA CASSSGQGHYGYTF
TRBV6-1 NA CASSEASQQTQYF
TRBV6-5 TRBD1 CASSSTGPTYGYTF
TRBV4-1 TRBD2 CASSHHRLAGTDTQYF
TRBV19 TRBD1 CASSKQGSGYEQYF
TRBV5-1 TRBD1 CASSYGTGPYEQYF
TRBV28 NA CASRGPLPEAFF
TRBV19 NA CASTRGAGNYEQYF
TRBV5-1 NA CASSIYLTGSEAFF
TRBV27 TRBD1 CASSSIIGTGNNEQFF
TRBV2 TRBD1 CASTDSEEGQGSYEQYF
TRBV6-4 NA CASSKLGRPGTDTQYF
TRBV5-4 TRBD2 CASPSKGRGGGEQFF
TRBV5-1 NA CASSIGSQETQYF